The clone carrying this TCR beta chain was found a few times. Its antigen is still unknown. The CDR3 is 15 residues long. From germline, CDR1 is ENHRY and CDR2 SYGVKD. Trimming removed 6 bases from V and 3 bases from J, with 14 bases in between. Primed by a sample-barcoded 5' primer and a J-beta primer mix, a second PCR proceeded for about 6 to 11 cycles. Each cDNA molecule was tagged by a template-switch adaptor that had 12 random nucleotides. TCRdb passed the 5' RACE reads through MiXCR, listing each CDR3 protein once. Among 1.5 million to 1.9 million distinct CDR3 sequences listed, about 45% were seen once. The sample originates from a study of blood T cells in healthy people across ages. Study observations and caveats: The long-lived group displayed more naive CD4+ cells, plus higher diversity, than the aged donors did. Unsorted PBMCs prevented conclusive naive versus antigen-experienced comparison. Measured against age, TCR beta diversity per million T cells decreased in a roughly linear manner.

Sequencing was carried out using blood. The chain carries TRBV10-3 and TRBJ1-4; a possible D gene is TRBD1 (5 bases). The receptor was derived from a woman aged 18-30 years in good health. CDR3: CAIRPQGNANEKLFF. Written as DNA, the CDR3 is TGTGCCATCAGGCCCCAGGGTAACGCTAATGAAAAACTGTTTTTT.